This TCR beta chain was retrieved from a study of shared clonotypes between healthy human individuals. Study results and caveats: Shared across a few donors were 4% to 6% of the naive CD4 clonotypes.

The CDR3 is made up of 16 amino acids. Germline V gives CDR1 SNHLY, CDR2 FYNNEI. The ends were cut back, 4 bases at V and 2 bases at J, with 18 bases in the middle. Assay used: immunoSEQ multiplex PCR; TCRdb lists only in-frame clones, some missing. The sample lists 2 million to 3 million clones; about 92% were seen once. Of note for this clone: Its antigen is unidentified.

The material sequenced was naive CD4+ T cells sorted from blood. Subset meaning: CD45RA+ positively selected. This sequence was found in a man aged 18-30 years in good health. The chain couples TRBV2 to TRBJ2-7; a weak D match, TRBD2 (5 bases). Written as DNA, the CDR3 is TGTGCCAGCAGTGCCGACCAGCCGGGAAATACCTACGAGCAGTACTTC. This gives the protein CASSADQPGNTYEQYF.